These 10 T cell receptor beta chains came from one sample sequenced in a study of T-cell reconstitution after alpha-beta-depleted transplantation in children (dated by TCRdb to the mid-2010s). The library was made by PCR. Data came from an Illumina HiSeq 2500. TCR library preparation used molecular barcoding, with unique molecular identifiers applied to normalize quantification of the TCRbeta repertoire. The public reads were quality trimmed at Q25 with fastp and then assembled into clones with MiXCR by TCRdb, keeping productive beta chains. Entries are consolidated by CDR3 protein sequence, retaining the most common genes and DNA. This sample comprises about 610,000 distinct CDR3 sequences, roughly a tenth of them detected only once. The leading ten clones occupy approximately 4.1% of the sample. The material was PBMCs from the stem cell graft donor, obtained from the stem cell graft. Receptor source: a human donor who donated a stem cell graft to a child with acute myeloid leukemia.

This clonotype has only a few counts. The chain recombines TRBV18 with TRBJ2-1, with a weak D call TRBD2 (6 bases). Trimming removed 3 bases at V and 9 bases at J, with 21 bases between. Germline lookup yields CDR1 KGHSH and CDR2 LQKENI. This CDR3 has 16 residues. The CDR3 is CASSPNRPDSGGEQFF. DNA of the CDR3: TGTGCCAGCTCACCCAATCGACCCGATAGCGGCGGTGAGCAGTTCTTC.

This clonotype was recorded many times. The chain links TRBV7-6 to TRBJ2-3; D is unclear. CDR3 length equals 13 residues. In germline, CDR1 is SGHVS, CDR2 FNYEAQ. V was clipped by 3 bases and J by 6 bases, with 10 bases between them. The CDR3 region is CASSLTIGDTQYF. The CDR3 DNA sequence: TGTGCCAGCAGCTTGACCATTGGGGATACGCAGTATTTT.

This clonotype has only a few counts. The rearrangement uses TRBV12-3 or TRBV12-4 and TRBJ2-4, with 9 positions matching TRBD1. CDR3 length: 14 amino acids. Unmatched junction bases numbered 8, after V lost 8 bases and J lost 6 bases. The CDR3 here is CASVPSGQGNIQYF. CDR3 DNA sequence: TGTGCCAGCGTCCCCTCGGGACAGGGAAACATTCAGTACTTC.

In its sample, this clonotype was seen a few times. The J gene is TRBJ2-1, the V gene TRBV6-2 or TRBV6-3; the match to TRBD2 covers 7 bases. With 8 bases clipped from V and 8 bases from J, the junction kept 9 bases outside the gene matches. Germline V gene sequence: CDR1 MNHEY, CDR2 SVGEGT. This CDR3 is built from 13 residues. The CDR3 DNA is TGTGCCAGCCTTCTCTCGGGAGGCGATGAGCAGTTCTTC. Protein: CASLLSGGDEQFF.

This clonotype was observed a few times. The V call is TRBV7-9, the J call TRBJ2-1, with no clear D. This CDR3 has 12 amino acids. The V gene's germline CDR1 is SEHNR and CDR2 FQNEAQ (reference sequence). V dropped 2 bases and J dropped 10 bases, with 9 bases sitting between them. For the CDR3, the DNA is TGTGCCAGCAGCTTAAACTACAGAGAGCAGTTCTTC. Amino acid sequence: CASSLNYREQFF.

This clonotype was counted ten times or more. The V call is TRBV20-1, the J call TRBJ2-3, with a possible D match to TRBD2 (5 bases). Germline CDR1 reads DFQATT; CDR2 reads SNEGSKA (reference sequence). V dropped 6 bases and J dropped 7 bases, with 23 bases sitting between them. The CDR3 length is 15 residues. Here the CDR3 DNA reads TGCAGTGCGGCTAAAGTGGGAGCTATGGCACATACGCAGTATTTT. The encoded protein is CSAAKVGAMAHTQYF.

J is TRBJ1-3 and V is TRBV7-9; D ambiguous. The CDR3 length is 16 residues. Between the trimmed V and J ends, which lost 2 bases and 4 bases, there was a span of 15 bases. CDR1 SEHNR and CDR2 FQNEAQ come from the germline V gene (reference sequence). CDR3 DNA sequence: TGTGCCAGCAGCTTAACGGGGAAGAATTCCGGAAACACCATATATTTT. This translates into CASSLTGKNSGNTIYF.

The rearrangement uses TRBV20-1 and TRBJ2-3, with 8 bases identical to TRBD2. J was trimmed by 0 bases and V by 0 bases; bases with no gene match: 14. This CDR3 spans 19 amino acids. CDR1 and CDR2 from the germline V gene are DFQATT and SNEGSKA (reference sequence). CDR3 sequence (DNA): TGCAGTGCTAGAGATCTCGGCTTCGGGCTAGCGGGCAGCACAGATACGCAGTATTTT. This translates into CSARDLGFGLAGSTDTQYF.

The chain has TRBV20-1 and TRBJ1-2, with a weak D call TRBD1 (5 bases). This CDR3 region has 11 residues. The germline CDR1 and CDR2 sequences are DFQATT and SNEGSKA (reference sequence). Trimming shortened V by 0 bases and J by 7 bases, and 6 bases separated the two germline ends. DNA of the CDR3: TGCAGTGCTAGAGAAAGGGGTGGCTACACCTTC. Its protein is CSARERGGYTF.

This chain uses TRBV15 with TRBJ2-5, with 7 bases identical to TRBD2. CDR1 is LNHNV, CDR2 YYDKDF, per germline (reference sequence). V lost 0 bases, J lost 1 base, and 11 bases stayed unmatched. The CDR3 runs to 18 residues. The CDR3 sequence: CATSRDLGRVGSQETQYF. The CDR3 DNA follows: TGTGCCACCAGCAGAGATCTGGGGAGGGTTGGGAGCCAAGAGACCCAGTACTTC.